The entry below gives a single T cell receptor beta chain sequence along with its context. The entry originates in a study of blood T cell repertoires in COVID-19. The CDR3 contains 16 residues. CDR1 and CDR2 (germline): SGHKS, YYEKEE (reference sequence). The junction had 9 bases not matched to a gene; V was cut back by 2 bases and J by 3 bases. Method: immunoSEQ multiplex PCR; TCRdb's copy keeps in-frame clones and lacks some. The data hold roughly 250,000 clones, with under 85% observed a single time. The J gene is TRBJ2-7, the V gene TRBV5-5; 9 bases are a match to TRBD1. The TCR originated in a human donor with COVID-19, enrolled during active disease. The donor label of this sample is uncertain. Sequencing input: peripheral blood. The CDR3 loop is CASSLAGTGSGYEQYF. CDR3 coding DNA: TGTGCCAGCAGCTTAGCCGGGACAGGGAGTGGCTACGAGCAGTACTTC. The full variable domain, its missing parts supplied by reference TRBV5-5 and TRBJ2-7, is DAGVTQSPTHLIKTRGQQVTLRCSPISGHKSVSWYQQVLGQGPQFIFQYYEKEERGRGNFPDRFSARQFPNYSSELNVNALLLGDSALYLCASSLAGTGSGYEQYFGPGTRLTVT.